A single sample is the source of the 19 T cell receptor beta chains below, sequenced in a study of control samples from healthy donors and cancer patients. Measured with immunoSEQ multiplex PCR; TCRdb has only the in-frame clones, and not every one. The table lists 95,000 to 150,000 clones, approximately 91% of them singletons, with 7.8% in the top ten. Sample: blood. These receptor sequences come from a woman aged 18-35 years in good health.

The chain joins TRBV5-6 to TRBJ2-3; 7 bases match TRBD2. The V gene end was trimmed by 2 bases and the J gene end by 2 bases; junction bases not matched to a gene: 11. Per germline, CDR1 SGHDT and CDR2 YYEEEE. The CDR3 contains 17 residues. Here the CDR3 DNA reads TGTGCCAGCAGCTTCTCCCGGCTAGCGGCGAACACAGATACGCAGTATTTT. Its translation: CASSFSRLAANTDTQYF.

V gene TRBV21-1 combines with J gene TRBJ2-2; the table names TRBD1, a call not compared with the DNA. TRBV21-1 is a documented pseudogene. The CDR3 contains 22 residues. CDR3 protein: CASSKVGGRDRGQLAYTGELFF. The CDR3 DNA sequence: TGTGCCAGCAGCAAAGTCGGGGGTCGGGACAGGGGACAATTAGCGTACACCGGGGAGCTGTTTTTT.

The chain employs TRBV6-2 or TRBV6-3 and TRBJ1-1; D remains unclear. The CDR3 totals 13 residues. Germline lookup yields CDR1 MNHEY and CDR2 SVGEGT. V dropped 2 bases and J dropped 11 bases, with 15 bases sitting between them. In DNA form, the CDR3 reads TGTGCCAGCAGTTACGCGGGGAGCCCACGGGCTTTCTTT. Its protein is CASSYAGSPRAFF.

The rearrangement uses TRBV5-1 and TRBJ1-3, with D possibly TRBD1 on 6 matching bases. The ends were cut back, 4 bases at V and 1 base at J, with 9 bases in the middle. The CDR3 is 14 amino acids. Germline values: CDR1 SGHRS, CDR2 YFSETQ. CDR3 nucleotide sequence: TGCGCCAGCAGCAAAGGGGGATCTGGAAACACCATATATTTT. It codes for CASSKGGSGNTIYF.

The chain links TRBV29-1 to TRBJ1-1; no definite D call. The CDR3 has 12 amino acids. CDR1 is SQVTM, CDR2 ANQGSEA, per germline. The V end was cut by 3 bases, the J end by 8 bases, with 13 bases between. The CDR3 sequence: CSVDSASSEAFF. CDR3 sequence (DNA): TGCAGCGTTGACAGCGCCTCGAGCGAAGCTTTCTTT. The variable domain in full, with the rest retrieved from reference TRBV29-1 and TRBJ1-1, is SAVISQKPSRDICQRGTSLTIQCQVDSQVTMMFWYRQQPGQSLTLIATANQGSEATYESGFVIDKFPISRPNLTFSTLTVSNMSPEDSSIYLCSVDSASSEAFFGQGTRLTVV.

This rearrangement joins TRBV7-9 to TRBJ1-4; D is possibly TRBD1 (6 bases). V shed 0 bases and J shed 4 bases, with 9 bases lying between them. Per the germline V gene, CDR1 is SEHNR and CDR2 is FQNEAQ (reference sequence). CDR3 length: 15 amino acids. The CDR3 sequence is CASSLATGHNEKLFF. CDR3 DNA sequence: TGTGCCAGCAGCTTAGCGACAGGCCATAATGAAAAACTGTTTTTT. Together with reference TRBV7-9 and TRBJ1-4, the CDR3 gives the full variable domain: DTGVSQNPRHKITKRGQNVTFRCDPISEHNRLYWYRQTLGQGPEFLTYFQNEAQLEKSRLLSDRFSAERPKGSFSTLEIQRTEQGDSAMYLCASSLATGHNEKLFFGSGTQLSVL.

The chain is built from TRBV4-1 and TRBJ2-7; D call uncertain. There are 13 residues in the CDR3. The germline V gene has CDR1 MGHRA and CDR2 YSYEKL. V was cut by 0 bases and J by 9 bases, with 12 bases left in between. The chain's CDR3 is CASSQDPGWVQYF. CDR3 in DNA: TGCGCCAGCAGCCAAGACCCGGGTTGGGTGCAGTACTTC.

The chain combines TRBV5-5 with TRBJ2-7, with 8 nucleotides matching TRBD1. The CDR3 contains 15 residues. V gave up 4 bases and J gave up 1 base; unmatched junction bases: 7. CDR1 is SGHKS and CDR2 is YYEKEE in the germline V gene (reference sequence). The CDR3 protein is CASSEDRVNSYEQYF. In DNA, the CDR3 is TGTGCCAGCAGCGAGGACAGGGTTAATTCCTACGAGCAGTACTTC.

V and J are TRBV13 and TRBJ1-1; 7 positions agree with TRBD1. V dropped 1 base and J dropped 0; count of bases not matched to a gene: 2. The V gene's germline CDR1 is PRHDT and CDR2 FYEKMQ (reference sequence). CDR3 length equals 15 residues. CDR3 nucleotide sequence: TGTGCCAGCAGCTTAGAGGGGGCTCTGAACACTGAAGCTTTCTTT. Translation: CASSLEGALNTEAFF.

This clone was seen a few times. The CDR3 sequence: CASSYRRGRGATNEKLFF. The CDR3 coding sequence is TGTGCCAGCAGCTACCGCAGGGGGCGAGGGGCAACTAATGAAAAACTGTTTTTT. V and J are TRBV7-9 and TRBJ1-4, with 8 bases lining up with TRBD1. The CDR3 spans 18 residues. With V trimmed by 4 bases and J by 0 bases, 10 bases remained unmatched. Germline V gene data show CDR1 as SEHNR and CDR2 as FQNEAQ (reference sequence).

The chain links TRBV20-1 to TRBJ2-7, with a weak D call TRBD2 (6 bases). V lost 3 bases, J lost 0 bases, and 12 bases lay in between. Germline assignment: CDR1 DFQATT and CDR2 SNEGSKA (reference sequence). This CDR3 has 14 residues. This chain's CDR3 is CSASAGPLSYEQYF. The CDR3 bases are TGCAGTGCTAGTGCGGGGCCTCTCTCCTACGAGCAGTACTTC.

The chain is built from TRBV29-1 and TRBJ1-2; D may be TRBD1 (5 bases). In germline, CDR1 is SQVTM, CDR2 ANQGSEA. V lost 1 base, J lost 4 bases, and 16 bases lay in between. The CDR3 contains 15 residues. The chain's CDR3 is CSVEASGWVGYGYTF. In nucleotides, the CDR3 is TGCAGCGTTGAAGCTTCAGGGTGGGTGGGCTATGGCTACACCTTC.

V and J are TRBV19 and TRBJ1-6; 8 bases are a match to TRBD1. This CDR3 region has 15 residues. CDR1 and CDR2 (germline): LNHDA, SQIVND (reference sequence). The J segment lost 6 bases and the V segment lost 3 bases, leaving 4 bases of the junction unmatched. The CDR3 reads CASSIRGQGNSPLHF. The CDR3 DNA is TGTGCCAGTAGTATTCGAGGACAGGGTAATTCACCCCTCCACTTT.

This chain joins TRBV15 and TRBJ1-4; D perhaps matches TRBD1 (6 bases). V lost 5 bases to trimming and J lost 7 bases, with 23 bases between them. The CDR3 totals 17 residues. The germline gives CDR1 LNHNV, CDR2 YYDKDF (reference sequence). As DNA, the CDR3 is TGTGCCACCAGCCCTGGGGGCCCCAAGGGAAGTGGTGAAAAACTGTTTTTT. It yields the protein CATSPGGPKGSGEKLFF.

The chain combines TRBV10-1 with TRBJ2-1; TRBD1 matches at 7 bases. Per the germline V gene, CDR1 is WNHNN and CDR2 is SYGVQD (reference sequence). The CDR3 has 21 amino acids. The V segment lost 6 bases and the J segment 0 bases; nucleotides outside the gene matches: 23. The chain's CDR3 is CASRQGNRPGLVLSSYNEQFF. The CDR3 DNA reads TGCGCCAGCAGACAGGGGAACCGTCCGGGGCTAGTTTTAAGCTCCTACAATGAGCAGTTCTTC.

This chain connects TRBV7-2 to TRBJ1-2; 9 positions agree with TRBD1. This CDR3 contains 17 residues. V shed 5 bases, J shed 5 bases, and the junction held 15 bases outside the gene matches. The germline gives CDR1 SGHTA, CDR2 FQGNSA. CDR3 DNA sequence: TGTGCCAGCAGCCTTGCACAGGGGGCGCCTGGGGTGTATGGCTACACCTTC. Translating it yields CASSLAQGAPGVYGYTF.

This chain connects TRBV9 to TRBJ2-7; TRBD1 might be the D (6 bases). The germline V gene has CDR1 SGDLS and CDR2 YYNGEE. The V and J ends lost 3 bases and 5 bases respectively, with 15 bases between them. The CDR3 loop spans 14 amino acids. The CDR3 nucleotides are TGTGCCAGCAGCGCCAAACAGGGTCCCAACGAGCAGTACTTC. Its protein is CASSAKQGPNEQYF.

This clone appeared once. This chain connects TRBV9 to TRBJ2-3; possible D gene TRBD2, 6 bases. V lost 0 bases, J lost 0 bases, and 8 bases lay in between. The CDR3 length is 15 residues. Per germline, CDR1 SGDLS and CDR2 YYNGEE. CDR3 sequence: CASSVAAGSTDTQYF. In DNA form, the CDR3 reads TGTGCCAGCAGCGTAGCCGCGGGGAGCACAGATACGCAGTATTTT. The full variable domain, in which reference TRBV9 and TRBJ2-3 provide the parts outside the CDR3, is DSGVTQTPKHLITATGQRVTLRCSPRSGDLSVYWYQQSLDQGLQFLIQYYNGEERAKGNILERFSAQQFPDLHSELNLSSLELGDSALYFCASSVAAGSTDTQYFGPGTRLTVL.

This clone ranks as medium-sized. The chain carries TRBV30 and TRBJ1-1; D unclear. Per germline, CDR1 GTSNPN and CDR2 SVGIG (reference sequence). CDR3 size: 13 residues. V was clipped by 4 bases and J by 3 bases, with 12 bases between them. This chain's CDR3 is CAWNGDGDTEAFF. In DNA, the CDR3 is TGTGCCTGGAACGGGGATGGGGACACTGAAGCTTTCTTT.